The 27 T cell receptor beta chains below come from one sample, sequenced in a study of T-cell reconstitution after alpha-beta-depleted transplantation in children. Using unique molecular identifiers, the investigators prepared the TCRbeta library. TCRdb used MiXCR to reprocess the PCR reads, holding one entry per CDR3 protein. This table has about 600,000 distinct CDR3 sequences, about 11% appearing once. The material sequenced was PBMCs from the stem cell graft donor, taken from the stem cell graft. All receptors come from a human donor who donated a stem cell graft to a child with acute myeloid leukemia.

Ten or more counts support this clonotype. The V call is TRBV11-2, the J call TRBJ2-1; TRBD2 agrees at 9 bases. The CDR3 loop spans 16 amino acids. Germline loops: CDR1 SGHAT, CDR2 FQNNGV. J lost 1 base, V lost 5 bases, and 6 bases had no gene match. CDR3 nucleotides: TGTGCCAGCAGCCCACGACTAGCGGCTTCCTACAATGAGCAGTTCTTC. Protein sequence: CASSPRLAASYNEQFF.

This clonotype was seen a handful of times. The rearrangement links TRBV29-1 to TRBJ2-2; D call uncertain. CDR3 length equals 12 residues. The germline gives CDR1 SQVTM, CDR2 ANQGSEA. The germline V and J ends were trimmed by 5 bases and 2 bases, with 6 bases remaining between them. CDR3 sequence (DNA): TGCAGCGTTCGTTTCAACACCGGGGAGCTGTTTTTT. As protein: CSVRFNTGELFF.

There are a few counts of this clonotype. V is TRBV28 and J is TRBJ2-7; D is ambiguous. The CDR3 loop spans 12 amino acids. Germline CDR1 reads MDHEN; CDR2 reads SYDVKM. V lost 10 bases and J 2 bases, leaving 12 bases between the germline ends. CDR3 nucleotide sequence: TGTGCCACGAAGGCAGATACCTACGAGCAGTACTTC. As protein: CATKADTYEQYF.

This clonotype was found many times. This chain joins TRBV9 and TRBJ1-6; TRBD1 might be the D (6 bases). The ends were cut back, 4 bases at V and 9 bases at J, with 17 bases in the middle. The CDR3 sequence is 15 residues long. Germline-derived CDR1 and CDR2 are SGDLS and YYNGEE. Here the CDR3 reads CASSSLGQGSSPLHF. The DNA of the CDR3 is TGTGCCAGCAGCAGTCTGGGGCAGGGGAGTTCACCCCTCCACTTT. Together with reference TRBV9 and TRBJ1-6, the CDR3 gives the full variable domain: DSGVTQTPKHLITATGQRVTLRCSPRSGDLSVYWYQQSLDQGLQFLIQYYNGEERAKGNILERFSAQQFPDLHSELNLSSLELGDSALYFCASSSLGQGSSPLHFGNGTRLTVT.

This clonotype was found a few times. The J gene is TRBJ2-7, the V gene TRBV20-1; TRBD1 agrees at 8 bases. This CDR3 has 13 residues. Per germline, CDR1 DFQATT and CDR2 SNEGSKA (reference sequence). The V and J ends lost 8 bases and 6 bases, in that order; junction bases with no gene match: 12. This CDR3 reads CSLARQGWSEQYF. In DNA, the CDR3 is TGCAGTCTGGCGAGACAGGGGTGGTCCGAGCAGTACTTC.

This clonotype has more than one count but fewer than ten. This chain uses TRBV10-3 with TRBJ2-3; 8 positions agree with TRBD1. The ends lost 9 bases at V and 2 bases at J; junction bases unmatched: 10. Germline V gives CDR1 ENHRY, CDR2 SYGVKD. The CDR3 extends over 15 amino acids. The CDR3, as DNA: TGTGCCATAGGACAGGGACTTCCCTCCACAGATACGCAGTATTTT. Protein product: CAIGQGLPSTDTQYF.

There are many counts of this clonotype. The CDR3 nucleotides read TGTGCCAGCAGTTACAGTGGACTAGCGGTAAATCGTTACAATGAGCAGTTCTTC. It encodes CASSYSGLAVNRYNEQFF. The chain couples TRBV6-5 to TRBJ2-1; TRBD2 agrees at 10 bases. The CDR3 sequence is 18 residues long. Trimming cost V 2 bases and J 4 bases; bases outside gene matches: 11. The germline CDR1 and CDR2 sequences are MNHEY and SVGAGI.

This chain uses TRBV20-1 with TRBJ1-1; unclear D gene. The CDR3 sequence is 11 residues long. V lost 4 bases to trimming and J lost 4 bases, with 7 bases between them. Germline values: CDR1 DFQATT, CDR2 SNEGSKA (reference sequence). This CDR3 reads CSANAGTEAFF. In DNA, the CDR3 is TGCAGTGCTAATGCAGGCACTGAAGCTTTCTTT.

This clonotype was seen ten or more times. This CDR3 is CASSIDRDRGQGGNQPQHF. DNA of the CDR3: TGTGCCAGTAGTATAGACCGGGACAGGGGGCAAGGAGGCAATCAGCCCCAGCATTTT. This chain joins TRBV19 and TRBJ1-5; TRBD1 matches at 12 bases. V was clipped by 0 bases and J by 2 bases; unmatched bases: 8. The CDR3 contains 19 residues. CDR1 and CDR2 (germline): LNHDA, SQIVND (reference sequence). Looking up the rest from reference TRBV19 and TRBJ1-5 gives the full variable domain: DGGITQSPKYLFRKEGQNVTLSCEQNLNHDAMYWYRQDPGQGLRLIYYSQIVNDFQKGDIAEGYSVSREKKESFPLTVTSAQKNPTAFYLCASSIDRDRGQGGNQPQHFGDGTRLSIL.

The sample holds many counts of this clonotype. V gene TRBV6-2 or TRBV6-3 combines with J gene TRBJ2-1; 7 nucleotides align to TRBD1. The V and J ends lost 0 bases and 14 bases, in that order; junction bases with no gene match: 4. The germline gives CDR1 MNHEY, CDR2 SVGEGT. The CDR3 has 12 residues. The DNA of the CDR3 is TGTGCCAGCAGTTACTCGAGTGGACAGGAGTTCTTC. Its protein is CASSYSSGQEFF.

V gene TRBV4-3 combines with J gene TRBJ1-4, with D possibly being TRBD1 (5 bases). Germline V gives CDR1 LGHNA, CDR2 YSLEER. The V end lost 4 bases, the J end lost 7 bases, and 13 bases lay between the germline ends. The CDR3 length is 14 residues. The CDR3 reads CASSPSETVEKLFF. CDR3 in DNA: TGCGCCAGCAGCCCGTCCGAGACAGTTGAAAAACTGTTTTTT.

Ten or more counts support this clonotype. The rearrangement joins TRBV20-1 to TRBJ2-7; 10 positions match TRBD2. This CDR3 has 13 amino acids. Germline CDR1 reads DFQATT; CDR2 reads SNEGSKA (reference sequence). Losses at the gene ends were 5 bases for V and 5 bases for J; bases not matched to a gene: 6. CDR3 sequence: CSALSGRGDEQYF. CDR3 bases: TGCAGTGCTCTAAGCGGGAGGGGTGACGAGCAGTACTTC.

This clonotype has a count of ten or more. This chain links TRBV27 with TRBJ2-3, with D possibly matching TRBD2 (6 bases). Deletions cut 4 bases from V and 2 bases from J, with 16 bases between. The CDR3 is 16 residues long. Germline loops: CDR1 MNHEY, CDR2 SMNVEV (reference sequence). Here the CDR3 DNA reads TGTGCCAGCAGTTCACCGGGACTCAGGTACACAGATACGCAGTATTTT. The encoded protein is CASSSPGLRYTDTQYF.

This clonotype appeared a few times. V gene TRBV27 combines with J gene TRBJ2-5, with D uncertain. Looked up from germline, CDR1 is MNHEY and CDR2 is SMNVEV (reference sequence). The ends were cut back, 3 bases at V and 4 bases at J, with 24 bases in the middle. This CDR3 spans 18 amino acids. For the CDR3, the DNA is TGTGCCAGCAGTTTTATGTTTGGGCTCCCGGATAATACAGAGACCCAGTACTTC. It translates to CASSFMFGLPDNTETQYF.

In this sample, this clonotype turned up many times. The chain is built from TRBV9 and TRBJ1-1, with D perhaps TRBD1 (5 bases). The V end lost 0 bases, the J end lost 2 bases, and 11 bases lay between the germline ends. Germline V gene data show CDR1 as SGDLS and CDR2 as YYNGEE. The CDR3 runs to 15 residues. CDR3 sequence reads: CASSVEWGGNTEAFF. The CDR3, as DNA: TGTGCCAGCAGCGTAGAATGGGGGGGTAACACTGAAGCTTTCTTT.

A remark on this clonotype: An end of the junction differs from the germline gene, which may be a read error. V and J are TRBV12-3 or TRBV12-4 and TRBJ2-7; D gene uncertain. The CDR3 length is 11 residues. The CDR3 coding sequence is TGTTCCAGCAGCTCGGTATACGAGCAGTACTTC. Residues: CSSSSVYEQYF.

The chain carries TRBV20-1 and TRBJ2-5, with D possibly being TRBD1 or TRBD2 (5 bases each). The CDR3 has 16 residues. Germline V lookup: CDR1 DFQATT, CDR2 SNEGSKA (reference sequence). With 3 bases removed from V and 5 bases from J, the gap between germline ends came to 22 bases. The CDR3 DNA reads TGCAGTGCTAGGAGGGGATCTAGGACCAGCGCGGAGACCCAGTACTTC. This gives the protein CSARRGSRTSAETQYF.

This clonotype was found many times. The rearrangement links TRBV12-3 or TRBV12-4 to TRBJ2-7; no reliable D call. The CDR3 consists of 17 residues. V shed 6 bases and J shed 6 bases, with 27 bases lying between them. The CDR3 spells CASSKLPTRVGSSEQYF. The CDR3, as DNA: TGTGCCAGCAGCAAACTCCCCACTCGAGTGGGGTCTAGCGAGCAGTACTTC.

The count of this clonotype is one. The rearrangement links TRBV7-2 to TRBJ2-7; D may be TRBD1 or TRBD2 (5 bases each). Germline V gene lookup returns CDR1 SGHTA and CDR2 FQGNSA. The V end was cut by 0 bases, the J end by 10 bases, with 13 bases between. CDR3 length: 13 amino acids. CDR3 nucleotides: TGTGCCAGCAGCTTAGCGAGGGACCGAGAACAGTACTTC. Translated, it gives CASSLARDREQYF.

This clonotype was counted ten times or more. The rearrangement joins TRBV2 to TRBJ2-1; TRBD2 aligns across 15 bases. Germline V gene sequence: CDR1 SNHLY, CDR2 FYNNEI. V was clipped by 7 bases and J by 8 bases; unmatched bases: 6. CDR3 length equals 15 residues. The CDR3: CASIRTSGRGDEQFF. The CDR3 nucleotides read TGTGCCAGCATCCGGACTAGCGGGAGGGGTGATGAGCAGTTCTTC.

This clonotype showed up many times. The rearrangement joins TRBV7-9 to TRBJ2-7; 10 positions match TRBD1. J lost 5 bases, V lost 5 bases, and 6 bases had no gene match. The CDR3 runs to 14 residues. Germline-derived CDR1 and CDR2 are SEHNR and FQNEAQ (reference sequence). CDR3 sequence: CASSTNDRGHEQYF. The DNA of the CDR3 is TGTGCCAGCAGCACAAATGACAGGGGGCACGAGCAGTACTTC.

The V call is TRBV4-2, the J call TRBJ1-1; D gene uncertain. In germline, CDR1 is LGHNA, CDR2 YNFKEQ. Trimming removed 0 bases at V and 0 bases at J, with 5 bases between. This CDR3 is 14 amino acids long. The CDR3 spells CASSQDIVNTEAFF. Written as DNA, the CDR3 is TGTGCCAGCAGCCAAGACATTGTGAACACTGAAGCTTTCTTT.

The chain uses TRBV29-1 and TRBJ2-3; D ambiguous. This CDR3 spans 13 amino acids. Trimming took 5 bases from V and 1 from J, leaving 10 bases between them. Looked up from germline, CDR1 is SQVTM and CDR2 is ANQGSEA. CDR3 in amino acids: CSVPGSRTDTQYF. The DNA of the CDR3 is TGCAGCGTTCCGGGCTCACGCACAGATACGCAGTATTTT.

This chain links TRBV4-2 with TRBJ2-1; 7 nucleotides agree with TRBD2. Germline CDR1 and CDR2: LGHNA and YNFKEQ. The CDR3 is made up of 18 amino acids. V shed 1 base, J shed 4 bases, and the junction held 13 bases outside the gene matches. The CDR3 sequence: CASSQGRAGTREYNEQFF. CDR3 nucleotide sequence: TGTGCCAGCAGCCAAGGCCGAGCGGGAACGCGGGAGTACAATGAGCAGTTCTTC.

In this sample, this clonotype turned up many times. The chain is built from TRBV25-1 and TRBJ1-1; 7 nucleotides line up with TRBD1. The V gene end was trimmed by 6 bases and the J gene end by 0 bases; junction bases not matched to a gene: 4. The CDR3 covers 14 residues. Per germline, CDR1 MGHDK and CDR2 SYGVNS. The chain's CDR3 is CASRIQGMNTEAFF. The CDR3 DNA is TGTGCCAGCAGGATACAGGGGATGAACACTGAAGCTTTCTTT.

This clonotype was picked up many times. CDR3 DNA: TGTGCCAGCAGTGGGGCGTCCGAGCTAAATGAGCAGTTCTTC. Protein: CASSGASELNEQFF. This chain joins TRBV2 and TRBJ2-1; D is uncertain. This CDR3 has 14 residues. CDR1 and CDR2 from the germline V gene are SNHLY and FYNNEI. Trimming took 4 bases from V and 7 from J, leaving 14 bases between them.

In this sample, this clonotype turned up many times. This chain uses TRBV5-1 with TRBJ1-3; 8 nucleotides line up with TRBD1. The CDR3 runs 15 residues. The V gene's germline CDR1 is SGHRS and CDR2 YFSETQ. Trimming cost V 4 bases and J 0 bases; bases outside gene matches: 3. The DNA for the CDR3 is TGCGCCAGCAGCCAGGACAGGGCCTCTGGAAACACCATATATTTT. Amino acids: CASSQDRASGNTIYF. The full variable domain, its missing parts supplied by reference TRBV5-1 and TRBJ1-3, is KAGVTQTPRYLIKTRGQQVTLSCSPISGHRSVSWYQQTPGQGLQFLFEYFSETQRNKGNFPGRFSGRQFSNSRSEMNVSTLELGDSALYLCASSQDRASGNTIYFGEGSWLTVV.